This T cell receptor (beta chain) was sequenced during a study of blood T cell repertoires in COVID-19 (dated by TCRdb to 2018 to 2020). Regarding the complete study: Collaborator samples came from the United States, Italy and Spain and covered acute and convalescent phases of COVID-19. The prospective study material was composed of cDNA or gDNA derived from T cells, B-cell-depleted T cells, or PBMCs. The dataset comprised deeply sampled blood TCRbeta repertoires from subjects exposed to, actively infected with, or recovered from COVID-19. The repertoires were released in a freely available public database intended as a resource for research on the immune response to SARS-CoV-2. Samples came from the ongoing ImmuneRACE study (first 160 participants) plus 1,254 subjects from 6 global collaborators. A de-identified subject ID, COVID-19 status, age in years and sex were almost always included in the sample metadata. Where available, HLA class I and class II types were taken from metadata supplied by the sample provider and were not determined by assay-based typing. The paper as a whole reports these results and caveats: The amount of clinical and demographic metadata varied by source and participant and was provided uncurated.

The immunoSEQ Assay, a bias-controlled multiplex PCR, was used to amplify TCRbeta CDR3 regions from genomic DNA. The paper's processing steps were these. The number of nucleated cells in each sample was estimated by amplification of reference gene primers within the assay. Sequence reads were collapsed and filtered to measure the absolute abundance of every unique TCRbeta CDR3 rearrangement. For each sample, productive Simpson clonality was calculated as the square root of Simpson's diversity index across productive rearrangements. Imported from immuneACCESS, the table was reduced by TCRdb to in-frame sequences with V and J called. These copies leave out some clones; in studies compared against another copy, an unresolved V gene accounts for under half, and the cause of the remainder is not known. That table supplies the V and J calls and clone size; D and trimming were determined from the DNA. The sample table shows 150,000 to 200,000 clones, and 70% to 90% are seen once. 9.5% to 13% of the sample is taken by the ten largest.

A single count supports this clone. Its cognate antigen has yet to be identified. Within one base of it there is no much larger clone, and no base qualities were kept. Including the terminal cysteine and phenylalanine, the CDR3 comprises 13 residues. The read is trimmed to its CDR3 DNA, 39 bases read in frame from base 1. Clipping removes 4 bases from V and 4 bases from J, with 3 as the unmatched junction base count. As encoded in the germline V gene, CDR1 is KGHSH while CDR2 is LQKENI. At one collaborating source in Seattle, patients were enrolled during active infection and were followed longitudinally through the course of disease. Each collaborating institution followed its own protocols to collect whole blood in K2EDTA tubes. For TCRbeta analysis, collaborators shipped samples as frozen whole blood, isolated PBMCs, or DNA extracted from either of those sample types.

Sequenced: peripheral blood. The receptor comes from an older woman with COVID-19, enrolled during active disease. The sequence links TRBV18 to TRBJ1-2, with 7 bases aligning to TRBD1. The bases read TGTGCCAGCTCACGGGACAGTAGCTATGGCTACACCTTC. This gives the protein CASSRDSSYGYTF. With the portions outside the CDR3 filled from the reference TRBV18 and TRBJ1-2 genes, the complete variable region becomes NAGVMQNPRHLVRRRGQEARLRCSPMKGHSHVYWYRQLPEEGLKFMVYLQKENIIDESGMPKERFSAEFPKEGPSILRIQQVVRGDSAAYFCASSRDSSYGYTFGSGTRLTVV.